This TCR beta chain was recovered during a study of blood T cell repertoires in COVID-19. On the study more broadly: COVID-19 samples, acute and convalescent, were from the United States, Italy and Spain.

This table comes from immunoSEQ multiplex PCR, and its TCRdb copy is limited to in-frame clones, with some not included. In the table there are around 230,000 clones, about 79% of which are singletons. V lost 3 bases to trimming and J lost 0 bases, with 12 bases between them. The germline CDR1 and CDR2 sequences are SGHRS and YFSETQ. The length of the CDR3 is 16 residues. The genes are TRBV5-1 and TRBJ2-2; maybe TRBD2 (6 bases). Specimen: peripheral blood. This clonotype was sampled from a woman older than 75 with acute or convalescent COVID-19. The CDR3 DNA follows: TGCGCCAGCAGCTGGGACCCGGGGGCGAACACCGGGGAGCTGTTTTTT. Protein sequence: CASSWDPGANTGELFF.